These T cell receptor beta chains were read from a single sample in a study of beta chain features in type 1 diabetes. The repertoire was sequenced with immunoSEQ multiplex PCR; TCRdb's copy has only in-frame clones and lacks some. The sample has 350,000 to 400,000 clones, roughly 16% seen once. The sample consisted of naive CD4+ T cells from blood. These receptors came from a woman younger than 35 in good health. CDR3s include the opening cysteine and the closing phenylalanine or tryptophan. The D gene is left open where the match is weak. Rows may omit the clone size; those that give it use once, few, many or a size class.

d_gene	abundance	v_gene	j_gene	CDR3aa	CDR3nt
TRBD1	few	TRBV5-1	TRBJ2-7	CASSFGTGNGEQYF	TGCGCCAGCAGCTTCGGGACAGGGAACGGCGAGCAGTACTTC
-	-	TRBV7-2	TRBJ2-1	CASSLFGGTNNEQFF	TGTGCCAGCAGCTTATTCGGCGGGACGAACAATGAGCAGTTCTTC
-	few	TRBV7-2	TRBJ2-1	CASSLTYNEQFF	TGTGCCAGCAGCCTAACCTACAATGAGCAGTTCTTC
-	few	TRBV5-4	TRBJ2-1	CASSLARNEQFF	TGTGCCAGCAGCTTGGCCAGGAATGAGCAGTTCTTC
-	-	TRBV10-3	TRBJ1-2	CAITGRADYGYTF	TGTGCCATCACTGGCAGGGCGGACTATGGCTACACCTTC
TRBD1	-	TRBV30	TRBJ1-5	CAWSSTGGEQPQHF	TGTGCCTGGAGTTCGACAGGGGGCGAGCAGCCCCAGCATTTT
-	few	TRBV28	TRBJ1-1	CASSFRGTEAFF	TGTGCCAGCAGTTTCAGGGGTACTGAAGCTTTCTTT
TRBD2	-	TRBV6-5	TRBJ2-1	CASSYVIAGGPHEQFF	TGTGCCAGCAGTTACGTGATAGCGGGAGGGCCCCATGAGCAGTTCTTC
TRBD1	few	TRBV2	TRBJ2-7	CASRVGQFYEQYF	TGTGCCAGCAGAGTGGGACAGTTCTACGAGCAGTACTTC
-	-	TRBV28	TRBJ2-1	CASKETGVHNEQFF	TGTGCCAGCAAGGAAACGGGAGTACACAATGAGCAGTTCTTC
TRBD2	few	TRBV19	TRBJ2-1	CASSIGAGDEQFF	TGTGCCAGTAGTATAGGCGCGGGAGACGAGCAGTTCTTC
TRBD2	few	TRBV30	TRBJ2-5	CAWGGLAGRQETQYF	TGTGCCTGGGGGGGACTAGCGGGAAGGCAAGAGACCCAGTACTTC